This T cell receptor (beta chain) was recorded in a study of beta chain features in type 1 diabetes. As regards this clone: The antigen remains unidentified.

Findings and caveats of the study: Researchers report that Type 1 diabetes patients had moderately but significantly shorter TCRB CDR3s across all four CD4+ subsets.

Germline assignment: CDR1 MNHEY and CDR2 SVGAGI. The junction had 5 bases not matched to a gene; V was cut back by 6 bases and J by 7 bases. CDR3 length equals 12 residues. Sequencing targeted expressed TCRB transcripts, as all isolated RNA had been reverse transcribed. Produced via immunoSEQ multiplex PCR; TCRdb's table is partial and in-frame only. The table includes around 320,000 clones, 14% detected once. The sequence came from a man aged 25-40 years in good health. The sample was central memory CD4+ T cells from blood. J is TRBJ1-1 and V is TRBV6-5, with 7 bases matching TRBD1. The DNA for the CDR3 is TGTGCCAGCAGCGCGGGACAGCTTGAAGCTTTCTTT. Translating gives CASSAGQLEAFF.